The sequence of this T cell receptor beta chain was determined in a study of identical twins. Findings of the study overall: Not following the same donors, the study drew its conclusions from cross-sectional statistical analysis. Insertions were reduced in abundant cord blood beta clonotypes but not in memory repertoires. Zero-insertion results could be subject to partial confounding by invariant MAIT and iNKT cells.

Template switching added a universal primer binding site, and final cDNA carried unique molecular identifiers. One entry per CDR3 protein, called by TCRdb with MiXCR from the 5' RACE reads. The repertoire has fewer than 650,000 distinct CDR3 sequences, under 8.5% of them found once; the top ten carry 1.6%. This clonotype occurred a few times. Its antigen is as yet unknown. Trimming at V came to 4 bases and at J to 3 bases, leaving 5 bases not matched to a gene. This CDR3 region has 15 residues. Germline V gene lookup returns CDR1 ENHRY and CDR2 SYGVKD. These data also formed part of another study, on yellow fever vaccine responses in identical twins.

The TCR sequence derives from a woman younger than 30 in good health. The specimen sequenced was PBMCs. This chain uses TRBV10-3 with TRBJ2-5; 10 nucleotides agree with TRBD2. This CDR3 is CAISVTAGGKETQYF. In DNA, the CDR3 is TGTGCCATCAGTGTTACAGCGGGGGGGAAAGAGACCCAGTACTTC.